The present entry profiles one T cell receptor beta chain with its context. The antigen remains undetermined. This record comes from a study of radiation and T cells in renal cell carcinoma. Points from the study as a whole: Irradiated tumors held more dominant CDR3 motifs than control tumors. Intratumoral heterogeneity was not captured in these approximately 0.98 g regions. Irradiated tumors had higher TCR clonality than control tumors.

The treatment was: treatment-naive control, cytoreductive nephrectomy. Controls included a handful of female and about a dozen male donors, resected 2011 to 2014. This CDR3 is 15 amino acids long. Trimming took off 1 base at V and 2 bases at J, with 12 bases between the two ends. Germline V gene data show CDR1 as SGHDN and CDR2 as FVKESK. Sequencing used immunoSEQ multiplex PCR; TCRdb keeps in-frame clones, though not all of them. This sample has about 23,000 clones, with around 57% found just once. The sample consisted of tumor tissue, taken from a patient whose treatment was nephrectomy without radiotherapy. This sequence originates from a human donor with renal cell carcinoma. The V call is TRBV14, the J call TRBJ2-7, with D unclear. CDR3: CASSQAIEPPYEQYF. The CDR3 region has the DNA TGTGCCAGCAGCCAAGCTATAGAGCCTCCCTACGAGCAGTACTTC.